This TCR beta chain was documented in a study of blood T cell repertoires in COVID-19. Study context: There were acute and convalescent COVID-19 samples, and they came from the United States, Italy and Spain. T cells, B-cell-depleted T cells, or PBMCs supplied cDNA or gDNA.

Per the authors' pipeline: Estimation of nucleated cell counts was performed using reference gene primer amplification. Libraries were prepared by immunoSEQ multiplex PCR; TCRdb keeps only in-frame clonotypes and omits some of them. V and J calls and clone size are those listed in that table; D and trimming were worked out from the DNA. The sample shows 250,000 to 300,000 clones, roughly 89% of them seen only once. This CDR3 region has 16 residues. Trimming removed 1 base from V and 7 bases from J; junction bases left unmatched: 8. The germline V gene has CDR1 SGHVS and CDR2 FQNEAQ. Seattle cases were enrolled at active infection and followed longitudinally.

The source is a woman aged 25 to 39 with COVID-19, enrolled during active disease. The chain employs TRBV7-8 and TRBJ2-1, with 9 bases that match TRBD2. The sequenced material came from peripheral blood. As DNA, the CDR3 is TGTGCCAGCAGCTTAGGGGGGGGGACTAGCCTAAATGAGCAGTTCTTC. Protein sequence: CASSLGGGTSLNEQFF.